The 18 T cell receptor beta chains below all came from one sample that was sequenced in a study of blood T cell repertoires in COVID-19. Using immunoSEQ multiplex PCR, the repertoire was profiled, and TCRdb retains in-frame clones only, with some absent. The table shows just over 650,000 clones, with 80% to 90% occurring only once. The sequenced material came from peripheral blood. The receptors shown here come from a woman aged 18-35 years with acute or convalescent COVID-19.

This clone appeared once. The chain couples TRBV11-3 to TRBJ2-5, with 9 bases matching TRBD1. The V gene's germline CDR1 is SGHNT and CDR2 YENEEA. Trimming removed 5 bases from V and 5 bases from J; junction bases left unmatched: 9. CDR3 size: 15 residues. The CDR3 region is CASSGRTGEYETQYF. The DNA for the CDR3 is TGTGCCAGCAGCGGCCGGACAGGGGAATACGAGACCCAGTACTTC.

V gene TRBV6-6 combines with J gene TRBJ1-1; 8 bases match TRBD1. The CDR3 has 15 amino acids. Germline V gene sequence: CDR1 MNHNY, CDR2 SVGAGI (reference sequence). J was trimmed by 3 bases and V by 5 bases; bases with no gene match: 8. DNA of the CDR3: TGTGCCAGCAGTGATACAGGGGGACAGGACACTGAAGCTTTCTTT. Its protein is CASSDTGGQDTEAFF.

The chain combines TRBV25-1 with TRBJ1-2; 9 bases agree with TRBD1. V lost 6 bases and J lost 7; bases outside the gene matches: 9. The CDR3 is 14 amino acids. Germline CDR1 is MGHDK and CDR2 is SYGVNS. CDR3 sequence: CASSQQGAGGGYTF. As DNA, the CDR3 is TGTGCCAGCAGCCAACAGGGGGCAGGAGGTGGCTACACCTTC.

The rearrangement uses TRBV2 and TRBJ2-3; 10 nucleotides match TRBD2. Per the germline V gene, CDR1 is SNHLY and CDR2 is FYNNEI. CDR3 length: 17 amino acids. Trimming at V came to 2 bases and at J to 2 bases, leaving 7 bases not matched to a gene. CDR3 residues: CASSEYGLAGATDTQYF. CDR3 nucleotide sequence: TGTGCCAGCAGTGAATATGGGCTAGCGGGGGCCACAGATACGCAGTATTTT.

This clone was found a few times. The CDR3 DNA reads as TGTGCCAGCAGCCTACTTGGGGGACTGGAGGTTTCTGGCTACACCTTC. Its protein is CASSLLGGLEVSGYTF. The gene calls are TRBV9 and TRBJ1-2, with D possibly matching TRBD1 (5 bases). Trimming took off 4 bases at V and 7 bases at J, with 23 bases between the two ends. The CDR3 consists of 16 residues. Germline-derived CDR1 and CDR2 are SGDLS and YYNGEE.

This chain links TRBV11-2 with TRBJ2-7; 9 bases align to TRBD2. This CDR3 region has 19 residues. Germline trimming cut 5 bases from V and 1 base from J; bases unmatched to any gene: 18. The germline V gene has CDR1 SGHAT and CDR2 FQNNGV. The CDR3, as DNA: TGTGCCAGCAGCCATCTAGGGACTAGCTCTACCTCCTTATCCTACGAGCAGTACTTC. It specifies CASSHLGTSSTSLSYEQYF.

This clone came up once. V and J are TRBV4-1 and TRBJ2-7, with 12 bases fitting TRBD2. Unmatched junction bases numbered 8, after V lost 1 base and J lost 7 bases. Germline V gene sequence: CDR1 MGHRA, CDR2 YSYEKL. The CDR3 extends over 16 amino acids. CDR3 coding DNA: TGCGCCAGCAGCCAAGCCGGACTAGCGGGATCGGGTGAGCAGTACTTC. It is translated as CASSQAGLAGSGEQYF.

The V call is TRBV28, the J call TRBJ1-6, with D unresolved. Trimming took 4 bases from V and 17 from J, leaving 18 bases between them. This CDR3 is 13 amino acids long. The V gene's germline CDR1 is MDHEN and CDR2 SYDVKM. The CDR3 nucleotides read TGTGCCAGCAGTTCACCGGGAAATCAGCTATTCCACTTT. Amino acid sequence: CASSSPGNQLFHF.

The chain links TRBV18 to TRBJ2-5; D is undetermined. Germline-derived CDR1 and CDR2 are KGHSH and LQKENI. V was cut by 3 bases and J by 2 bases, with 7 bases left in between. This CDR3 has 13 residues. CDR3 nucleotide sequence: TGTGCCAGCTCACCGATTCAGCAAGAGACCCAGTACTTC. Protein sequence: CASSPIQQETQYF.

This clone appeared once. The chain employs TRBV4-1 and TRBJ2-7; 10 positions agree with TRBD1. With V trimmed by 1 base and J by 3 bases, 9 bases remained unmatched. There are 17 residues in the CDR3. Germline loops: CDR1 MGHRA, CDR2 YSYEKL. The chain's CDR3 is CASSQVDTGQGSYEQYF. The DNA for the CDR3 is TGCGCCAGCAGCCAAGTTGACACGGGACAGGGGAGCTACGAGCAGTACTTC.

A note on this clone: At one of its ends the junction is not consistent with the germline gene, which may arise from a read error. V is TRBV3-1 (or the pseudogene TRBV3-2) and J is TRBJ2-7, with 9 bases that match TRBD1. Germline V lookup: CDR1 LGHDT, CDR2 YNNKEL (reference sequence). The CDR3 contains 15 residues. The CDR3: CASSRGGTGSSEQYF. CDR3 in DNA: TGTGCCAGCAGCCGGGGAGGGACAGGGTCCTCCGAGCAGTACTTC.

The count of this clone is one. V usage is TRBV4-1 and J usage is TRBJ1-2; D is ambiguous. Trimming cost V 4 bases and J 8 bases, with 11 bases left between them. Germline loops: CDR1 MGHRA, CDR2 YSYEKL. The CDR3 is 12 residues long. The CDR3 coding sequence is TGCGCCAGCAGCCTACAGTCTCAGGGCTACACCTTC. It yields the protein CASSLQSQGYTF.

The chain recombines TRBV7-2 with TRBJ1-5; D ambiguous. This CDR3 has 12 residues. Trimming shortened V by 3 bases and J by 12 bases, and 12 bases separated the two germline ends. Germline V gene lookup returns CDR1 SGHTA and CDR2 FQGNSA. As DNA, the CDR3 is TGTGCCAGCAGCTTTGTCGGGAGGCGCCAGCATTTT. Translated, it gives CASSFVGRRQHF.

The chain recombines TRBV9 with TRBJ2-7, with D possibly matching TRBD2 (7 bases). This CDR3 is 15 amino acids long. Trimming cost V 0 bases and J 7 bases, with 17 bases left between them. Per germline, CDR1 SGDLS and CDR2 YYNGEE. The CDR3 loop is CASSVGGGLGIEQYF. As DNA, the CDR3 is TGTGCCAGCAGCGTAGGCGGGGGCCTGGGAATAGAGCAGTACTTC. Drawing the rest from reference TRBV9 and TRBJ2-7, the complete variable domain is DSGVTQTPKHLITATGQRVTLRCSPRSGDLSVYWYQQSLDQGLQFLIQYYNGEERAKGNILERFSAQQFPDLHSELNLSSLELGDSALYFCASSVGGGLGIEQYFGPGTRLTVT.

The chain employs TRBV9 and TRBJ1-1; 8 bases agree with TRBD1. V shed 3 bases and J 0 bases; nucleotides not matched to a gene: 4. In germline, CDR1 is SGDLS, CDR2 YYNGEE. The CDR3 covers 15 residues. The CDR3 region has the DNA TGTGCCAGCAGCGCCCGGGACAGGATGAACACTGAAGCTTTCTTT. The encoded protein is CASSARDRMNTEAFF.

DNA for the CDR3: TGTGCCAGCAGTGTAGGGGGAGTGGCTCAGCCCCAGCATTTT. Its translation: CASSVGGVAQPQHF. The chain has TRBV2 and TRBJ1-5, with D possibly being TRBD1 (6 bases). The CDR3 totals 14 residues. Trimming pared 4 bases from V and 6 bases from J, leaving 13 bases between. Germline V gene sequence: CDR1 SNHLY, CDR2 FYNNEI.

The genes are TRBV10-2 and TRBJ1-2; D unresolved. Germline assignment: CDR1 WSHSY and CDR2 SAAADI. The CDR3 has 13 amino acids. The ends were cut back, 10 bases at V and 3 bases at J, with 15 bases in the middle. CDR3 nucleotides: TGCGCCACCATTTCAGTCCATGACTATGGCTACACCTTC. Its translation: CATISVHDYGYTF.

The rearrangement links TRBV7-8 to TRBJ2-5; 8 nucleotides align to TRBD2. Germline-derived CDR1 and CDR2 are SGHVS and FQNEAQ. This CDR3 is built from 14 residues. The junction had 7 bases not matched to a gene; V was cut back by 5 bases and J by 5 bases. The CDR3 spells CASSPREGRETQYF. The CDR3 DNA sequence: TGTGCCAGCAGCCCCCGGGAGGGACGGGAGACCCAGTACTTC.